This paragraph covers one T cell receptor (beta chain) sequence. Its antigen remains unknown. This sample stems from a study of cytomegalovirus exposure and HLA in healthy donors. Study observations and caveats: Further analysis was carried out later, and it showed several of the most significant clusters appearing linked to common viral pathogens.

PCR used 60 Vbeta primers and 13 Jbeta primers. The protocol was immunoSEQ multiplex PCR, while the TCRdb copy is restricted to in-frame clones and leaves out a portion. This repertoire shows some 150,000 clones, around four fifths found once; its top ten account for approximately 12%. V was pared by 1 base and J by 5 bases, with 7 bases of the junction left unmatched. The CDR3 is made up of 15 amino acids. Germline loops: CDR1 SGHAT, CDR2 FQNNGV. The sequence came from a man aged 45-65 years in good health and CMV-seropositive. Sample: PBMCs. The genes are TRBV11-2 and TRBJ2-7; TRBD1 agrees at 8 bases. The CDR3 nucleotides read TGTGCCAGCAGCTTAGTCCGGGACAGGCCCGACGAGCAGTACTTC. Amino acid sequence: CASSLVRDRPDEQYF. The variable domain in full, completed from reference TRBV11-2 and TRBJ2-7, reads EAGVAQSPRYKIIEKRQSVAFWCNPISGHATLYWYQQILGQGPKLLIQFQNNGVVDDSQLPKDRFSAERLKGVDSTLKIQPAKLEDSAVYLCASSLVRDRPDEQYFGPGTRLTVT.